This T cell receptor (beta chain) was identified in a study of beta chain features in type 1 diabetes. Points on this clone: Antigen: not known.

This CDR3 region has 18 residues. CDR1 and CDR2 from the germline V gene are SGHVT and SQSDAQ. Trimming removed 3 bases from V and 0 bases from J; junction bases left unmatched: 10. Post-sort purity exceeded 95% for all sorted populations. Reverse transcribing all isolated RNA meant expressed TCRB transcripts were sequenced. Libraries were prepared by immunoSEQ multiplex PCR; TCRdb keeps only in-frame clonotypes and omits some of them. The data hold about 320,000 clones, with around 15% observed a single time. Study-wide findings and caveats: Sequencing used cDNA, and cells with high TCR expression could therefore be over-represented.

The genes are TRBV7-4 and TRBJ2-3; 9 bases map to TRBD2. The specimen sequenced was central memory CD4+ T cells from blood. The clonotype comes from a man in his thirties or forties in good health. The CDR3 coding sequence is TGTGCCAGCAGCTTTCTAGCGGGAAGTCGGATAAGCACAGATACGCAGTATTTT. Its translation is CASSFLAGSRISTDTQYF.